This TCR beta chain derives from a study of shared clonotypes between healthy human individuals. Naive CD45RA+ and memory CD45RA-negative subsets were split from CD4+ cells. The input for sorted-subset replicate PCRs was about 210 ng DNA, some 28,000 T cell genomes. Measured with immunoSEQ multiplex PCR; TCRdb has only the in-frame clones, and not every one. The sample shows roughly 2,300,000 clones, around 93% of them seen only once. Germline V gene data show CDR1 as LNHNV and CDR2 as YYDKDF (reference sequence). The CDR3 is 17 residues long. J was trimmed by 7 bases and V by 3 bases; bases with no gene match: 13. Worth noting for this clone: The antigen is undetermined.

Study-level findings and limits: Clonotypes shared by all four sorted-subset donors had higher generation probabilities than non-shared clonotypes.

V usage is TRBV15 and J usage is TRBJ2-5; 11 positions agree with TRBD2. The material sequenced was naive CD4+ T cells from PBMCs. Stated subset: CD45RA+ positively selected. The receptor was derived from a man aged 18 to 30 in good health. Some clones in this sample may be carry-over from other donors' samples. This CDR3 reads CATSRTSSGRQLWTQYF. The DNA of the CDR3 is TGTGCCACCAGCAGGACGTCTAGCGGGAGGCAGCTTTGGACCCAGTACTTC. Together with reference TRBV15 and TRBJ2-5, the CDR3 gives the full variable domain: DAMVIQNPRYQVTQFGKPVTLSCSQTLNHNVMYWYQQKSSQAPKLLFHYYDKDFNNEADTPDNFQSRRPNTSFCFLDIRSPGLGDTAMYLCATSRTSSGRQLWTQYFGPGTRLLVL.